Reported below is one T cell receptor (beta chain). The entry originates in a study of shared clonotypes between healthy human individuals. With 4 bases removed from V and 9 bases from J, the gap between germline ends came to 12 bases. Germline V gene sequence: CDR1 GTSNPN, CDR2 SVGIG (reference sequence). There are 11 residues in the CDR3. Produced via immunoSEQ multiplex PCR; TCRdb's table is partial and in-frame only. Of about 380,000 clones listed, about 97% are singletons. The chain joins TRBV30 to TRBJ1-1; unclear D gene. This clonotype was sampled from a man in his thirties or forties in good health. Sequencing used memory CD8+ T cells sorted from blood. Subset indicated: CD45RO+ cells pooled with CCR7-negative TemRA cells. The CDR3, as DNA: TGTGCCTGGATTGCGTTGGCTCAAGCTTTCTTT. Translating gives CAWIALAQAFF.